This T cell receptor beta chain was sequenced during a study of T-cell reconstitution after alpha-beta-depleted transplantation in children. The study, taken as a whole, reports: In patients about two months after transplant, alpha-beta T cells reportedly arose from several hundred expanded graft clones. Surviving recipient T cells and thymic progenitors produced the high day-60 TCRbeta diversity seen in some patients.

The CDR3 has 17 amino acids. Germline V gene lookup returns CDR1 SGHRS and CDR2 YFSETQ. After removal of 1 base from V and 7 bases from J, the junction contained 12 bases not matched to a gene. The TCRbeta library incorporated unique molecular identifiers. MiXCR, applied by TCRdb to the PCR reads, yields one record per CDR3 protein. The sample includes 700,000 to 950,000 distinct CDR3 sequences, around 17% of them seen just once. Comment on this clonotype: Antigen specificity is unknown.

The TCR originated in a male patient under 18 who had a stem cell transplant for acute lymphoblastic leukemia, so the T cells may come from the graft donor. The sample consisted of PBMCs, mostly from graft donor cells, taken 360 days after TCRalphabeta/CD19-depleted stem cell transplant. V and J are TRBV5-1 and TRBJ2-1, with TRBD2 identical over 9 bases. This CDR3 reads CASSLSGGRAWGNEQFF. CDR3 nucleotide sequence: TGCGCCAGCAGCTTGAGTGGCGGGAGGGCCTGGGGGAATGAGCAGTTCTTC.